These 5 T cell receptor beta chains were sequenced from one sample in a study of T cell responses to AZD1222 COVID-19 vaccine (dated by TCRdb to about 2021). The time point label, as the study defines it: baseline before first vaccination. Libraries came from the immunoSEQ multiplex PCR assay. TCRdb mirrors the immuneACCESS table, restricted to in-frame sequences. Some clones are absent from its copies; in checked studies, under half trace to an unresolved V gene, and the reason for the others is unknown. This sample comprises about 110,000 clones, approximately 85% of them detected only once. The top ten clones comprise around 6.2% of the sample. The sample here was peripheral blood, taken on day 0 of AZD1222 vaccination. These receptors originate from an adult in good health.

The CDR3 bases are TGTGCCAGCAGCCTCACCCCCTACAGGGGCCAAAGGGGAAACACCATATATTTT. Protein sequence: CASSLTPYRGQRGNTIYF. The chain is built from TRBV7-8 and TRBJ1-3, with 7 bases identical to TRBD1. CDR3 size: 18 residues. Losses at the gene ends were 5 bases for V and 4 bases for J; bases not matched to a gene: 17. Germline V gene sequence: CDR1 SGHVS, CDR2 FQNEAQ.

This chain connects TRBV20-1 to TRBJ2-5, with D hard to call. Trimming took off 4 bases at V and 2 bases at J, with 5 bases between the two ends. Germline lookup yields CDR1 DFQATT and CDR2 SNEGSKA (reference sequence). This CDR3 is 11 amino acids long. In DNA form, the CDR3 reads TGCAGTGCTAACAAACAAGAGACCCAGTACTTC. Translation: CSANKQETQYF.

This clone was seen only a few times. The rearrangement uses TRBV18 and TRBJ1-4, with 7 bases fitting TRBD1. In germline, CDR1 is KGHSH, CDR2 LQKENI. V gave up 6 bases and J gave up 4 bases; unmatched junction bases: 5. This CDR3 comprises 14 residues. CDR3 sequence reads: CASSRTGVNEKLFF. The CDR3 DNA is TGTGCCAGCTCGCGTACAGGGGTTAATGAAAAACTGTTTTTT.

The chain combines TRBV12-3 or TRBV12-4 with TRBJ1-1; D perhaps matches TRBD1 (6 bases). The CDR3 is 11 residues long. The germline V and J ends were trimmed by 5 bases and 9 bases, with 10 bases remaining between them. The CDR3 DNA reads TGTGCCAGCAGTCGACAGGTTCAAGCTTTCTTT. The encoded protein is CASSRQVQAFF.

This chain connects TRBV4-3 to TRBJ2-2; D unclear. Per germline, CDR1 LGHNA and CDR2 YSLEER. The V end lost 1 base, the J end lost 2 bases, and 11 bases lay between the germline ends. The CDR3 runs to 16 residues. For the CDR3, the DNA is TGCGCCAGCAGCCAAGGGGTCATAACAAACACCGGGGAGCTGTTTTTT. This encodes CASSQGVITNTGELFF.